This TCR beta chain was sequenced during a study of blood T cell repertoires in COVID-19. Study-level background: COVID-19 samples collected from the United States, Italy and Spain covered acute and convalescent phases.

The V and J ends lost 3 bases and 8 bases, in that order; junction bases with no gene match: 4. Germline V lookup: CDR1 SGHAT, CDR2 FQNNGV. The CDR3 loop spans 14 amino acids. In the original processing: Estimates of nucleated cell counts were drawn from the amplification of reference gene primers. Here immunoSEQ multiplex PCR was the method, and the copy in TCRdb shows in-frame clones only, minus some. The DNA was the basis for D and trimming; V, J and clone size are from that table. Of 70,000 or so clones detected, over 75% appear once; the ten largest clones hold about 11%. This chain connects TRBV11-2 to TRBJ1-4; 9 nucleotides match TRBD1. This TCR was recovered from a woman under 30 with acute or convalescent COVID-19. Sequenced input: peripheral blood. The DNA of the CDR3 is TGTGCCAGCAGCTTTGGGGACAGGGACGAAAAACTGTTTTTT. This encodes CASSFGDRDEKLFF.